A single TCR beta chain is shown here with its context. Clones were sequenced by immunoSEQ multiplex PCR, and TCRdb holds only the in-frame ones, with some missing. The sample has 100,000 to 130,000 clones; over 80% are singletons. The CDR3 is 11 residues long. V was clipped by 4 bases and J by 1 base, with 1 base between them. Germline CDR1 is SGHDN and CDR2 is FVKESK. The data were obtained in a study of T cell responses to AZD1222 COVID-19 vaccine. The specimen was peripheral blood, collected 28 days after the second AZD1222 dose. The chain links TRBV14 to TRBJ2-5; D is ambiguous. The TCR originated in an adult who received the AZD1222 COVID-19 vaccine. CDR3 residues: CASSLQETQYF. In DNA, the CDR3 is TGTGCCAGCAGCCTCCAAGAGACCCAGTACTTC.